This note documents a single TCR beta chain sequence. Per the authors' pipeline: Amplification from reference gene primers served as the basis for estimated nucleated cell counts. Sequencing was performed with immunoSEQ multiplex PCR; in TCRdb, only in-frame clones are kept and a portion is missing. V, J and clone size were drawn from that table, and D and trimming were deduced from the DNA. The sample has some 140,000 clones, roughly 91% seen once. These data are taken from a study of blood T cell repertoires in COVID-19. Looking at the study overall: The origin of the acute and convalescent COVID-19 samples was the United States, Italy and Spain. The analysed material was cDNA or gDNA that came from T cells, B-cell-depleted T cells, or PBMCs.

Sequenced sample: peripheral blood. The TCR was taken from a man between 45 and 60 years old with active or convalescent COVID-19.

CDR3 loop: CASSAVAGGPASREQYF. CDR3 coding DNA: TGTGCCAGCAGCGCCGTAGCGGGAGGGCCAGCTTCCCGCGAGCAGTACTTC. The V and J genes are TRBV11-2 and TRBJ2-7; TRBD2 aligns across 11 bases. The V gene's germline CDR1 is SGHAT and CDR2 FQNNGV. J gave up 6 bases and V 5 bases, and 15 bases lay outside the gene matches. This CDR3 region has 17 residues.